This T cell receptor (beta chain) was captured in a study of shared clonotypes between healthy human individuals. It was CD45RO-negative cells, positively selected for CCR7, that made up naive CD8 cells, with terminally differentiated effector memory CD45RA+ cells excluded. Comment on this clone: The antigen is not known.

The study's findings and limits: The rarefaction results pointed to incomplete sorted-subset sequencing despite large depth.

The table came from immunoSEQ multiplex PCR; TCRdb's copy has only in-frame clones and leaves some out. The sample has hundreds of thousands of clones; just over 90% are singletons. This TCR derives from a man between 25 and 39 years old in good health. Sequenced input: naive CD8+ T cells sorted from blood.

The CDR3 protein is CASSFLRAGGTGELFF. CDR3 nucleotide sequence: TGTGCCAGCAGCTTCCTTAGGGCGGGCGGTACCGGGGAGCTGTTTTTT. This chain connects TRBV5-5 to TRBJ2-2; a possible D gene is TRBD2 (5 bases). V lost 2 bases and J lost 5, with 16 bases in between. The CDR3 runs to 16 residues. Looked up from germline, CDR1 is SGHKS and CDR2 is YYEKEE (reference sequence).